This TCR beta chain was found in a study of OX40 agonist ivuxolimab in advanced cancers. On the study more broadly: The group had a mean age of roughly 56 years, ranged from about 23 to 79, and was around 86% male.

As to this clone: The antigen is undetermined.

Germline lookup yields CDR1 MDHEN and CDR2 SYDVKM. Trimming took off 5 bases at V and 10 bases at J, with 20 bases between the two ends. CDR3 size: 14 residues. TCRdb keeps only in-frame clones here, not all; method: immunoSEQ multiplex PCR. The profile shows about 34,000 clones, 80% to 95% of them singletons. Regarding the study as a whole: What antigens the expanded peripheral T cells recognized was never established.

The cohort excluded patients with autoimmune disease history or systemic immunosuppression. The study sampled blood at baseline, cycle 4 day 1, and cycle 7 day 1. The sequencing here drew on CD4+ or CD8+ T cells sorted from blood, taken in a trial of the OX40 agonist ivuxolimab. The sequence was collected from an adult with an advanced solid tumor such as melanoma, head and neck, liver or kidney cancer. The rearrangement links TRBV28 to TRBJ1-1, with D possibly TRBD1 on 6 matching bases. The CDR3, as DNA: TGTGCCAGCAGTCCTCCCTTACAGGGTTTAGGAGCTTTCTTT. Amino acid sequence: CASSPPLQGLGAFF.